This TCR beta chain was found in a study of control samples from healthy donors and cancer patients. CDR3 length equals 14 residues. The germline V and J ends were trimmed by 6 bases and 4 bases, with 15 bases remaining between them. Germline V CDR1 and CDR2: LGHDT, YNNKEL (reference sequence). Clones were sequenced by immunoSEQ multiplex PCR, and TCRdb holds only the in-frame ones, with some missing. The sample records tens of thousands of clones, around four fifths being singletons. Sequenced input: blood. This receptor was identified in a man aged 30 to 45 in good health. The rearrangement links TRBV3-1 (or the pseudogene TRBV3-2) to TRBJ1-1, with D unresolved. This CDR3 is CASSSSGWATEAFF. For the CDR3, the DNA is TGTGCCAGCAGTTCCTCGGGGTGGGCCACTGAAGCTTTCTTT.